This is a list of T cell receptor beta chains from one sample in a study of T cell responses to AZD1222 COVID-19 vaccine. Here immunoSEQ multiplex PCR was the method, and the copy in TCRdb shows in-frame clones only, minus some. The sample lists tens of thousands of clones, 70% to 90% occurring once. This specimen was peripheral blood, taken 28 days after the second AZD1222 dose. The receptors come from an adult who received the AZD1222 COVID-19 vaccine. The CDR3 runs from the conserved cysteine through the conserved F or W. Each record gives: J gene, clone size, V gene, D gene, CDR3 DNA, CDR3 protein. D genes are given only for firm matches. Expanded clones are given a class, and other clones once, few, many or no size at all.

j_gene: TRBJ2-3; abundance: NA; v_gene: TRBV5-1; d_gene: TRBD1; CDR3nt: TGCGCCAGCAGCTTGGACAGGGGAAGCACAGATACGCAGTATTTT; CDR3aa: CASSLDRGSTDTQYF
j_gene: TRBJ1-2; abundance: NA; v_gene: TRBV5-1; d_gene: NA; CDR3nt: TGCGCCAGCAGTCGCGGACAGACCTATGGCTACACCTTC; CDR3aa: CASSRGQTYGYTF
j_gene: TRBJ2-7; abundance: NA; v_gene: TRBV27; d_gene: NA; CDR3nt: TGTGCCAGCAGATCTCAGGCGGCCCACTACGAGCAGTACTTC; CDR3aa: CASRSQAAHYEQYF
j_gene: TRBJ1-6; abundance: NA; v_gene: TRBV28; d_gene: NA; CDR3nt: TGTGCCAGCACCTTAGGCCGCAGGGGCAATTCACCCCTCCACTTT; CDR3aa: CASTLGRRGNSPLHF
j_gene: TRBJ2-7; abundance: NA; v_gene: TRBV12-5; d_gene: TRBD2; CDR3nt: TGTGCTAGTGGTCCGGGGACTAGCGGGAGGGCGGAGCAGTACTTC; CDR3aa: CASGPGTSGRAEQYF
j_gene: TRBJ1-1; abundance: NA; v_gene: TRBV2; d_gene: NA; CDR3nt: TGTGCCAGCAGGCCGAACACTGAAGCTTTCTTT; CDR3aa: CASRPNTEAFF
j_gene: TRBJ2-1; abundance: NA; v_gene: TRBV7-8; d_gene: TRBD2; CDR3nt: TGTGCCAGCAGCGATAGCGGGAGGCCCTACAATGAGCAGTTCTTC; CDR3aa: CASSDSGRPYNEQFF
j_gene: TRBJ2-1; abundance: NA; v_gene: TRBV4-3; d_gene: NA; CDR3nt: TGCGCCAGCAGCCAAACAGACAGAGACAATGAGCAGTTCTTC; CDR3aa: CASSQTDRDNEQFF
j_gene: TRBJ2-1; abundance: once; v_gene: TRBV25-1; d_gene: NA; CDR3nt: TGTGCCAGCAGTGCAGCGGTCAAGGTAGGGGAGCAGTTCTTC; CDR3aa: CASSAAVKVGEQFF
j_gene: TRBJ1-2; abundance: NA; v_gene: TRBV10-2; d_gene: TRBD1; CDR3nt: TGCGCCAGCAGCTCCGGACAGGGCTATGGCTACACCTTC; CDR3aa: CASSSGQGYGYTF
j_gene: TRBJ1-4; abundance: NA; v_gene: TRBV12-3/TRBV12-4; d_gene: NA; CDR3nt: TGTGCCAGCGGAAGTTCAACTAATGAAAAACTGTTTTTT; CDR3aa: CASGSSTNEKLFF
j_gene: TRBJ1-1; abundance: NA; v_gene: TRBV6-4; d_gene: NA; CDR3nt: TGTGCCAGCAGTCTGGACGGTTTGATGAACACTGAAGCTTTCTTT; CDR3aa: CASSLDGLMNTEAFF
j_gene: TRBJ2-7; abundance: few; v_gene: TRBV6-5; d_gene: NA; CDR3nt: TGTGCCAGCACCCTCGACCGCCCCAGGGACGAGCAGTACTTC; CDR3aa: CASTLDRPRDEQYF
j_gene: TRBJ1-4; abundance: NA; v_gene: TRBV10-1; d_gene: NA; CDR3nt: TGCGCCAGCGGACCTCGGTGGGTAGGTAGGAAAGAACTGTTTTTT; CDR3aa: CASGPRWVGRKELFF
j_gene: TRBJ1-2; abundance: NA; v_gene: TRBV14; d_gene: TRBD1; CDR3nt: TGTGCCAGCAGCCGTCTCAGGGGGTTTCGAGGCTACACCTTC; CDR3aa: CASSRLRGFRGYTF
j_gene: TRBJ2-7; abundance: NA; v_gene: TRBV7-9; d_gene: NA; CDR3nt: TGTGCCAGCAGCCCTGCCTACTTC; CDR3aa: CASSPAYF